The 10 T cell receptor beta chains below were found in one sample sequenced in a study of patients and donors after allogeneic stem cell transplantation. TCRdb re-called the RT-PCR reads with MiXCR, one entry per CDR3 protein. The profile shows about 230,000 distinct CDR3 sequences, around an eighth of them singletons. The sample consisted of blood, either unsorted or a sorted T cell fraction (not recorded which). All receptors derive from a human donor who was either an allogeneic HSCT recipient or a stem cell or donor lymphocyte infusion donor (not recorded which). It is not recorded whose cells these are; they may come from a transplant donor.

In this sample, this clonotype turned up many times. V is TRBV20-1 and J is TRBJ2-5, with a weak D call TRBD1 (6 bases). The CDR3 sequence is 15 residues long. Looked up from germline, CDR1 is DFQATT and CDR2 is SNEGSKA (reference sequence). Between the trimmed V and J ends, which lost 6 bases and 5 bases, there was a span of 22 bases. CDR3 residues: CSAPQLDRLGETQYF. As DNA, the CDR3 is TGCAGTGCCCCACAGCTCGACAGGTTGGGGGAGACCCAGTACTTC.

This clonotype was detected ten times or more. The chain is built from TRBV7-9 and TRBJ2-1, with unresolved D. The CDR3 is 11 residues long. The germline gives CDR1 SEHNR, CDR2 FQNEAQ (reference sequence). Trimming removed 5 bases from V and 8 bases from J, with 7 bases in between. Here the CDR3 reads CASSRADEQFF. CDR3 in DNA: TGTGCCAGCAGCAGGGCCGATGAGCAGTTCTTC.

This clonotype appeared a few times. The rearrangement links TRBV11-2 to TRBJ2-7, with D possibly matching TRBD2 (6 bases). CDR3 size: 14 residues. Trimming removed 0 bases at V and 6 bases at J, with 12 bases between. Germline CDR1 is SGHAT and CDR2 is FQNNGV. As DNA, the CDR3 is TGTGCCAGCAGCTTAGATTGGGGCGGGACCGAGCAGTACTTC. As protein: CASSLDWGGTEQYF.

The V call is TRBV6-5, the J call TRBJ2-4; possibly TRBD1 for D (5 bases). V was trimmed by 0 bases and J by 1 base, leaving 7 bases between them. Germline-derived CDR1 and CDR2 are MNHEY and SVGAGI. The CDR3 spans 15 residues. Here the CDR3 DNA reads TGTGCCAGCAGTTACTCGGGGCGGGCCAAAAACATTCAGTACTTC. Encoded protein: CASSYSGRAKNIQYF.

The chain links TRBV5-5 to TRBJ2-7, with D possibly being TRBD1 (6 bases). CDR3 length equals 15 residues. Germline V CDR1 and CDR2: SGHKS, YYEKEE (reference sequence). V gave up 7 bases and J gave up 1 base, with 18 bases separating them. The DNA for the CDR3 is TGTGCCAGCTTCCTCCGGGACACCACTTCCTACGAGCAGTACTTC. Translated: CASFLRDTTSYEQYF.

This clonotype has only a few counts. In DNA form, the CDR3 reads TGTGCCAGCAGCTTAGGGACGGCTAGCTACGAGCAGTACTTC. It translates to CASSLGTASYEQYF. The chain joins TRBV7-2 to TRBJ2-7; D uncertain. Trimming cost V 1 base and J 3 bases, with 10 bases left between them. This CDR3 comprises 14 residues. Germline CDR1 reads SGHTA; CDR2 reads FQGNSA. Looking up the rest from reference TRBV7-2 and TRBJ2-7 gives the full variable domain: GAGVSQSPSNKVTEKGKDVELRCDPISGHTALYWYRQSLGQGLEFLIYFQGNSAPDKSGLPSDRFSAERTGGSVSTLTIQRTQQEDSAVYLCASSLGTASYEQYFGPGTRLTVT.

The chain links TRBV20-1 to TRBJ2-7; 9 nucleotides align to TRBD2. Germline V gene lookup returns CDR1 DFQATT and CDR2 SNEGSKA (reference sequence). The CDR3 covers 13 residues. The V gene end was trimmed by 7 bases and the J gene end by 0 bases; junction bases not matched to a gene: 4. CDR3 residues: CSGSGLASYEQYF. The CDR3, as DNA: TGCAGTGGCTCGGGACTAGCCTCCTACGAGCAGTACTTC.

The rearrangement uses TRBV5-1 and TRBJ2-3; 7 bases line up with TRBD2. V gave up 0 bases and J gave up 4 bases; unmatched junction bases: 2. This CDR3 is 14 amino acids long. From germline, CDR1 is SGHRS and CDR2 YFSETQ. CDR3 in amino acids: CASSLDSGSDTQYF. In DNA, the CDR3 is TGCGCCAGCAGCTTGGATAGCGGGTCAGATACGCAGTATTTT.

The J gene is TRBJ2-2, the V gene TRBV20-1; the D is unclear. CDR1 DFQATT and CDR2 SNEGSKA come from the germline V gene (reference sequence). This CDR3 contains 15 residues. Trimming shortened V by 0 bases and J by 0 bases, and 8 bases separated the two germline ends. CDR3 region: CSAREVESNTGELFF. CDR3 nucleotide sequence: TGCAGTGCTAGAGAAGTCGAATCGAACACCGGGGAGCTGTTTTTT.

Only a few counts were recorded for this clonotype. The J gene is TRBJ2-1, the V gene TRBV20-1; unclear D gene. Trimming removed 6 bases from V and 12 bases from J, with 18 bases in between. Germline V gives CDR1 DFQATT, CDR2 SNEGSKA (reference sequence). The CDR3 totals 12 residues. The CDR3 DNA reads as TGCAGTGCGGAGAGGACGAACTCGGCGCAGTTCTTC. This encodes CSAERTNSAQFF.